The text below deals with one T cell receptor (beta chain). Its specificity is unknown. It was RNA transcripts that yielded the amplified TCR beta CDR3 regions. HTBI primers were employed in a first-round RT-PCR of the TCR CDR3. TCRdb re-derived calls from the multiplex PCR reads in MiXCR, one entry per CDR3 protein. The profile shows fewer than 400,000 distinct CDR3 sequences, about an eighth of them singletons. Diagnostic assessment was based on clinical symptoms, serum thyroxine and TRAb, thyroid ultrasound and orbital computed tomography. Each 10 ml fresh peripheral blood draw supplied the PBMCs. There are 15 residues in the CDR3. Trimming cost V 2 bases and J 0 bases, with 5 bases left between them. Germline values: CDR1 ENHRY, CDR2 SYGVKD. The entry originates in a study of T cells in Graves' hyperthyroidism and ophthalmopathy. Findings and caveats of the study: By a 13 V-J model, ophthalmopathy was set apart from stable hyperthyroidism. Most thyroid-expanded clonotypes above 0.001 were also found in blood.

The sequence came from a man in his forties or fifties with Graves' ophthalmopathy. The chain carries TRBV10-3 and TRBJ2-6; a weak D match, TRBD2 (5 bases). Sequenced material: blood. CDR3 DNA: TGTGCCATCAGTGAGGGGAGCTCTGGGGCCAACGTCCTGACTTTC. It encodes CAISEGSSGANVLTF.